This passage covers 24 T cell receptor beta chains from one sample sequenced in a study of shared clonotypes between healthy human individuals. Terminally differentiated effector memory CD45RA+ cells were excluded from the naive CD8 cells, which were CD45RO-negative and positively selected for CCR7. Measured with immunoSEQ multiplex PCR; TCRdb has only the in-frame clones, and not every one. The sample consists of about 1.9 million clones, around 93% of them appearing once. The specimen sequenced was naive CD8+ T cells from PBMCs. The receptors were sampled from a man aged 18 to 30 in good health. Some clones in this sample may be carry-over from other donors' samples.

As concerns this clone: The sample contains more than one DNA sequence encoding this CDR3. The J gene is TRBJ2-1, the V gene TRBV9; the D is unclear. This CDR3 has 16 residues. The germline gives CDR1 SGDLS, CDR2 YYNGEE. Trimming stripped 0 bases from V and 0 bases from J, with 10 bases between. CDR3 bases: TGTGCCAGCAGCGTAGCGGGCCGAGTCTCCTACAATGAGCAGTTCTTC. Translated: CASSVAGRVSYNEQFF.

The chain has TRBV28 and TRBJ2-1; 8 bases map to TRBD1. Losses at the gene ends were 5 bases for V and 7 bases for J; bases not matched to a gene: 7. Germline-derived CDR1 and CDR2 are MDHEN and SYDVKM. The CDR3 consists of 14 residues. The CDR3 spells CASSPRDRRNEQFF. In nucleotides, the CDR3 is TGTGCCAGCAGTCCTCGGGACAGGAGAAATGAGCAGTTCTTC.

This clone occurred once. V is TRBV27 and J is TRBJ2-7; D unresolved. Germline CDR1 and CDR2: MNHEY and SMNVEV (reference sequence). Trimming shortened V by 3 bases and J by 2 bases, and 11 bases separated the two germline ends. CDR3 length: 14 amino acids. CDR3 sequence: CASSFLRTAYEQYF. In DNA, the CDR3 is TGTGCCAGCAGTTTTCTTAGGACGGCCTACGAGCAGTACTTC.

The rearrangement links TRBV5-4 to TRBJ1-1; D unresolved. The CDR3 is 11 amino acids. Germline V gene sequence: CDR1 SGHNT, CDR2 YYREEE (reference sequence). V was cut by 7 bases and J by 8 bases, with 12 bases left in between. CDR3 DNA sequence: TGTGCCAGCTTTCGTCTCCAAGAAGCTTTCTTT. Translated, it gives CASFRLQEAFF.

The chain links TRBV5-6 to TRBJ2-1; D perhaps matches TRBD1 (5 bases). CDR3 length: 13 residues. Between the trimmed V and J ends, which lost 2 bases and 5 bases, there was a span of 8 bases. Germline CDR1 SGHDT, CDR2 YYEEEE. The CDR3 nucleotides read TGTGCCAGCAGCTTTGGCAGGGACAATGAGCAGTTCTTC. Its protein product is CASSFGRDNEQFF.

The chain uses TRBV18 and TRBJ2-1; D might be TRBD1 (6 bases). Germline CDR1 reads KGHSH; CDR2 reads LQKENI. V was pared by 4 bases and J by 2 bases, with 6 bases between. The CDR3 is 13 residues long. The CDR3 sequence is CASSRQAYNEQFF. The CDR3 DNA is TGTGCCAGCTCACGACAGGCCTACAATGAGCAGTTCTTC.

As DNA, the CDR3 is TGTGCCAGCAGGGGGACAGGGAACGGTGAAAAACTGTTTTTT. It codes for CASRGTGNGEKLFF. This rearrangement joins TRBV27 to TRBJ1-4; TRBD1 matches at 9 bases. Germline trimming cut 6 bases from V and 7 bases from J; bases unmatched to any gene: 6. The CDR3 runs 14 residues. CDR1 and CDR2 from the germline V gene are MNHEY and SMNVEV (reference sequence). The full variable domain, in which reference TRBV27 and TRBJ1-4 provide the parts outside the CDR3, is EAQVTQNPRYLITVTGKKLTVTCSQNMNHEYMSWYRQDPGLGLRQIYYSMNVEVTDKGDVPEGYKVSRKEKRNFPLILESPSPNQTSLYFCASRGTGNGEKLFFGSGTQLSVL.

This clone was seen more than once but under ten times. This chain connects TRBV27 to TRBJ1-5; a weak D match, TRBD1 (6 bases). This CDR3 contains 12 residues. The germline V and J ends were trimmed by 4 bases and 5 bases, with 6 bases remaining between them. Germline lookup yields CDR1 MNHEY and CDR2 SMNVEV (reference sequence). As DNA, the CDR3 is TGTGCCAGCAGTTCAGGGGATCAGCCCCAGCATTTT. Translating it yields CASSSGDQPQHF.

The chain has TRBV18 and TRBJ2-6; 7 bases are shared with TRBD2. The CDR3 runs 19 residues. CDR1 and CDR2 (germline): KGHSH, LQKENI. V was clipped by 3 bases and J by 2 bases; unmatched bases: 13. The CDR3 reads CASSPNFPGGLAGANVLTF. CDR3 in DNA: TGTGCCAGCTCACCGAATTTCCCGGGAGGACTAGCTGGGGCCAACGTCCTGACTTTC. The complete variable domain, with remaining parts taken from reference TRBV18 and TRBJ2-6, reads NAGVMQNPRHLVRRRGQEARLRCSPMKGHSHVYWYRQLPEEGLKFMVYLQKENIIDESGMPKERFSAEFPKEGPSILRIQQVVRGDSAAYFCASSPNFPGGLAGANVLTFGAGSRLTVL.

The table lists this clone with a few counts. This chain links TRBV5-6 with TRBJ1-1; unclear D gene. CDR3 length: 12 residues. The V gene's germline CDR1 is SGHDT and CDR2 YYEEEE. Trimming removed 7 bases at V and 4 bases at J, with 11 bases between. CDR3 protein: CASSVLGTEAFF. CDR3 nucleotide sequence: TGTGCCAGCTCGGTCCTGGGCACTGAAGCTTTCTTT. Variable domain in full (rest from reference TRBV5-6 and TRBJ1-1): DAGVTQSPTHLIKTRGQQVTLRCSPKSGHDTVSWYQQALGQGPQFIFQYYEEEERQRGNFPDRFSGHQFPNYSSELNVNALLLGDSALYLCASSVLGTEAFFGQGTRLTVV.

The chain is built from TRBV14 and TRBJ1-1; a weak D match, TRBD1 (5 bases). The germline V gene encodes CDR1 SGHDN and CDR2 FVKESK. This CDR3 contains 14 residues. V was cut by 4 bases and J by 0 bases, with 9 bases left in between. The CDR3 is CASSPGRLNTEAFF. CDR3 nucleotides: TGTGCCAGCAGCCCGGGACGGTTGAACACTGAAGCTTTCTTT.

The rearrangement joins TRBV7-6 to TRBJ2-1; D is perhaps TRBD2 (6 bases). Germline-derived CDR1 and CDR2 are SGHVS and FNYEAQ. Trimming left V 0 bases short and J 5 bases short, with 14 bases between. This CDR3 spans 16 amino acids. The CDR3, as DNA: TGTGCCAGCAGCTTAGCGGGAGGCCCCCCCGACAATGAGCAGTTCTTC. This gives the protein CASSLAGGPPDNEQFF.

The chain is built from TRBV28 and TRBJ1-3, with D perhaps matching TRBD1 (5 bases). From germline, CDR1 is MDHEN and CDR2 SYDVKM. The germline V and J ends were trimmed by 5 bases and 4 bases, with 15 bases remaining between them. The CDR3 extends over 15 amino acids. The CDR3 bases are TGTGCCAGCAGTCTCGACAGTAACCTGGGAAACACCATATATTTT. Encoded protein: CASSLDSNLGNTIYF.

Only one count was recorded for this clone. The chain is built from TRBV5-1 and TRBJ2-5, with 8 bases fitting TRBD1. CDR1 SGHRS and CDR2 YFSETQ come from the germline V gene. V gave up 3 bases and J gave up 3 bases; unmatched junction bases: 7. This CDR3 region has 15 residues. CDR3: CASSSDQGAEETQYF. The CDR3 DNA reads TGCGCCAGCAGCTCCGACCAGGGGGCCGAAGAGACCCAGTACTTC.

The chain links TRBV19 to TRBJ2-6; D might be TRBD2 (5 bases). This CDR3 contains 15 residues. CDR1 is LNHDA and CDR2 is SQIVND in the germline V gene (reference sequence). Trimming removed 3 bases from V and 3 bases from J, with 9 bases in between. CDR3 sequence (DNA): TGTGCCAGTAGTATTCGGGGTGTTGGGGCCAACGTCCTGACTTTC. It translates to CASSIRGVGANVLTF.

The V call is TRBV29-1, the J call TRBJ2-3; D possibly uses TRBD1 or TRBD2 (5 bases each). Germline CDR1 and CDR2: SQVTM and ANQGSEA. The length of the CDR3 is 13 residues. Trimming cost V 6 bases and J 2 bases, with 12 bases left between them. The CDR3 here is CSVQGPLTDTQYF. The CDR3 DNA reads TGCAGCGTCCAGGGACCCCTCACAGATACGCAGTATTTT.

V usage is TRBV4-1 and J usage is TRBJ1-3; no firm D call. V lost 0 bases and J lost 4, with 7 bases in between. CDR1 is MGHRA, CDR2 YSYEKL, per germline. This CDR3 region has 14 residues. CDR3 DNA sequence: TGCGCCAGCAGCCAAGAACCTCGAGGAAACACCATATATTTT. Protein product: CASSQEPRGNTIYF.

The rearrangement uses TRBV5-5 and TRBJ2-1; D remains ambiguous. Between the trimmed V and J ends, which lost 1 base and 7 bases, there was a span of 6 bases. Germline V lookup: CDR1 SGHKS, CDR2 YYEKEE (reference sequence). The CDR3 extends over 12 amino acids. The CDR3 bases are TGTGCCAGCAGCTTGTTCGGAAATGAGCAGTTCTTC. Translation: CASSLFGNEQFF.

The V gene is TRBV27, the J gene TRBJ2-1; TRBD2 aligns across 7 bases. Trimming at V came to 8 bases and at J to 4 bases, leaving 5 bases not matched to a gene. This CDR3 has 13 residues. Germline-derived CDR1 and CDR2 are MNHEY and SMNVEV (reference sequence). For the CDR3, the DNA is TGTGCCAGCGCTAGCGGACTATACAATGAGCAGTTCTTC. This codes for CASASGLYNEQFF.

The V gene is TRBV6-6, the J gene TRBJ2-7; perhaps TRBD1 as D (5 bases). The CDR3 runs 14 residues. The V end was cut by 2 bases, the J end by 5 bases, with 13 bases between. Looked up from germline, CDR1 is MNHNY and CDR2 is SVGAGI (reference sequence). The CDR3 protein is CASSYDRLMNEQYF. Here the CDR3 DNA reads TGTGCCAGCAGTTACGACAGATTAATGAACGAGCAGTACTTC.

The chain links TRBV19 to TRBJ2-7, with TRBD1 as a possible D gene (5 bases). Germline CDR1 and CDR2: LNHDA and SQIVND (reference sequence). Trimming took 3 bases from V and 0 from J, leaving 15 bases between them. The length of the CDR3 is 16 residues. Here the CDR3 reads CASSIGVTGVSYEQYF. The CDR3 nucleotides read TGTGCCAGTAGTATTGGGGTTACAGGAGTCTCCTACGAGCAGTACTTC.

J is TRBJ2-6 and V is TRBV27, with D hard to call. V lost 8 bases, J lost 0 bases, and 14 bases lay in between. Germline V CDR1 and CDR2: MNHEY, SMNVEV (reference sequence). The CDR3 is 16 residues long. This chain's CDR3 is CASGEYTYSGANVLTF. CDR3 bases: TGTGCCAGCGGGGAATACACCTACTCTGGGGCCAACGTCCTGACTTTC.

This clone was seen just once. The chain recombines TRBV27 with TRBJ1-2, with 11 positions matching TRBD1. Unmatched junction bases numbered 6, after V lost 4 bases and J lost 8 bases. The CDR3 loop spans 14 amino acids. Germline assignment: CDR1 MNHEY and CDR2 SMNVEV (reference sequence). In DNA, the CDR3 is TGTGCCAGCAGTTGGGACAGGGGGTTTTGGGGCTACACCTTC. It yields the protein CASSWDRGFWGYTF.

The chain has TRBV27 and TRBJ2-7; D unresolved. CDR1 and CDR2 (germline): MNHEY, SMNVEV (reference sequence). The CDR3 runs to 16 residues. V lost 6 bases and J lost 7, with 25 bases in between. The CDR3 bases are TGTGCCAGCAGCTCAACTGGCCCTGTTTACCTTGAGGAGCAGTACTTC. Its translation: CASSSTGPVYLEEQYF.